This T cell receptor (beta chain) came from a study of tumor-infiltrating lymphocytes in primary liver carcinoma. Starting material of around 460 ng total RNA yielded TCR beta cDNA via a constant-region primer. ARM-PCR was slightly modified, and three nested multiplex PCR rounds with it gave rise to the TCR beta libraries. In the first two PCR rounds, TRBV1-TRBV30 forward primers were paired with a C-beta reverse primer, and each round lasted roughly 10 cycles. TCRdb called the multiplex PCR reads again in MiXCR, with one record for every CDR3 protein. Here the sample spans some 180,000 distinct CDR3 sequences, around 81% being singletons. The CDR3 has 11 residues. The germline V gene has CDR1 SQVTM and CDR2 ANQGSEA. Scientists recovered RNA and DNA together from around 18-30 mg of unsorted bulk tissue. About this clonotype: Germline is not matched at one junction end, which may reflect a read error.

The sequencing input was tumor tissue from primary liver carcinoma. The chain is built from TRBV29-1 and TRBJ2-2, with a possible D match to TRBD2 (5 bases). The sequence was obtained from a man aged 35 to 55 with primary liver carcinoma and hepatitis B virus infection. CDR3 amino acids: CCVGLTVELFF. The CDR3 DNA follows: TGCTGCGTTGGACTCACCGTGGAGCTGTTTTTT.